The present T cell receptor beta chain was sequenced within a study of identifying expanded T cells in peripheral blood. Overall study results and limits: Across healthy donors, higher total template counts meant significantly greater approximately two-week count variance.

During the collection period, no donor immune events like infections were recorded. The CDR3 extends over 19 amino acids. Trimming removed 6 bases at V and 0 bases at J, with 24 bases between. Germline V gives CDR1 LGHNT, CDR2 FRNRAP. Worth noting for this clone: Its antigen is still unknown.

Only in-frame clones appear in the TCRdb table, and some are missing; sequencing was by immunoSEQ multiplex PCR. The repertoire holds about 110,000 clones, with around 88% as singletons. Sequenced material: blood. The chain carries TRBV12-5 and TRBJ2-1; TRBD1 or TRBD2 may be the D gene (5 bases each). This clonotype originated in a person aged 18-70 years in good health. The CDR3 region has the DNA TGTGCTAGTGGAACCACCCGGGACGGCCAATGGAGCTCCTACAATGAGCAGTTCTTC. Amino acids: CASGTTRDGQWSSYNEQFF.